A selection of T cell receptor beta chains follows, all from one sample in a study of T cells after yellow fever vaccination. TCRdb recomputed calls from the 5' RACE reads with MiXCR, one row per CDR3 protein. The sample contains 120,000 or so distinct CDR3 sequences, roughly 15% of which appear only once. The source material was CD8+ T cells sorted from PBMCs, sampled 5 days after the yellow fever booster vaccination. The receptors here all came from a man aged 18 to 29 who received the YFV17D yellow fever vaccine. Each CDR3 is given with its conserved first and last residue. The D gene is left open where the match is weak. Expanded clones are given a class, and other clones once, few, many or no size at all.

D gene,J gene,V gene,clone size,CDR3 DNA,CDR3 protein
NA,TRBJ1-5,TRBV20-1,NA,TGCAGTGCTAGAGAGGGGCTAGCTCAGCCCCAGCATTTT,CSAREGLAQPQHF
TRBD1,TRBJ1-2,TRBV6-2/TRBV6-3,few,TGTGCCAGCAGTTCGGCGAACACCGCGCAGGGGGCGCGTGGCTACACCTTC,CASSSANTAQGARGYTF
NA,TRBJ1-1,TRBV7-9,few,TGTGCCAGCAGCTTATCGGGGGAGGGGCCTGACACTGAAGCTTTCTTT,CASSLSGEGPDTEAFF
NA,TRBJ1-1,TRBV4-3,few,TGCGCCAGCAGCCCCAGGGCGGGGGGCACTGAAGCTTTCTTT,CASSPRAGGTEAFF
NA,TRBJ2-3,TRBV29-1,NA,TGCAGCGTTGACCGCAGGGAAGATACGCAGTATTTT,CSVDRREDTQYF
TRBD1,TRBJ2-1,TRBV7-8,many,TGTGCCAGCAGTCCGATGGACAGGTTCAATGAGCAGTTCTTC,CASSPMDRFNEQFF
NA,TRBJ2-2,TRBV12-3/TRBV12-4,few,TGTGCCAGCAGTTTTCTCAGTCTCACCGGGGAGCTGTTTTTT,CASSFLSLTGELFF
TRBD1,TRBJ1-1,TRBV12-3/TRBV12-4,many,TGTGCCAGCAGTTGGGACAGAGACACTGAAGCTTTCTTT,CASSWDRDTEAFF
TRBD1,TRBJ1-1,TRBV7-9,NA,TGTGCCAGCAGCCCGCAGGGGGCTCGGGGGGGTGACACTGAAGCTTTCTTT,CASSPQGARGGDTEAFF
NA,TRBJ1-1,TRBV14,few,TGTGCCAGCAGCCAAGTTCAAGAGAACACTGAAGCTTTCTTT,CASSQVQENTEAFF
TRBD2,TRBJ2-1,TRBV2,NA,TGTGCCAGCAGCGGACTAGCGGGGGATCTTGGGGATGAGCAGTTCTTC,CASSGLAGDLGDEQFF
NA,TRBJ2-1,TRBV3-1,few,TGTGCCAGCAGCCCAGAGGACAACCCCCCTTACAATGAGCAGTTCTTC,CASSPEDNPPYNEQFF
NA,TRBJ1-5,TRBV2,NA,TGTGCCAGCATTCGGGGGGCAGGTCAGCCCCAGCATTTT,CASIRGAGQPQHF
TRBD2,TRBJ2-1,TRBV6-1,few,TGTGCCACCCGGACTAGCGGAGACAATGAGCAGTTCTTC,CATRTSGDNEQFF
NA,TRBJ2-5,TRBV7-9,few,TGTGCCAGCAGCCGATCCCCAGGGGACCAAGAGACCCAGTACTTC,CASSRSPGDQETQYF
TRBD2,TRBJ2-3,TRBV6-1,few,TGTGCCAGCAGTGAAGCGGGGGGGGTAGATACGCAGTATTTT,CASSEAGGVDTQYF
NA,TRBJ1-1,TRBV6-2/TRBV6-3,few,TGTGCCAGCAGGCCAAGGTACACTGAAGCTTTCTTT,CASRPRYTEAFF
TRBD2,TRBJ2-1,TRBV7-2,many,TGTGCCAGCAGCTTAGTGGGACTAGGGGTGGATGAGCAGTTCTTC,CASSLVGLGVDEQFF
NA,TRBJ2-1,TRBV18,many,TGTGCCAGCTCACCGTGGGGGTGGCAAGATGAGCAGTTCTTC,CASSPWGWQDEQFF
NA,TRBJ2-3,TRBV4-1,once,TGCGCCAGCAGCCCGAGGAGCGGCGAGCCGGGTACGCAGTATTTT,CASSPRSGEPGTQYF
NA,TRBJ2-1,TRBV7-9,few,TGTGCCAGCAGCCGTCCGGGACAAGAGCAGTTCTTC,CASSRPGQEQFF
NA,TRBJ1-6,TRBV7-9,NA,TGTGCCAGCGTGGGGGGTTATGGTTCACCCCTCCACTTT,CASVGGYGSPLHF
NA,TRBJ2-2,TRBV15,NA,TGTGCCACCGGGACCGGAGTACTGGGCGGGGAGCTGTTTTTT,CATGTGVLGGELFF
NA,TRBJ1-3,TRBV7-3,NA,TGTGCCAGCAGCTTGACAGCCTCTGGAAACACCATATATTTT,CASSLTASGNTIYF
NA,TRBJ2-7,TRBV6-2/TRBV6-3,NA,TGTGCCAGCAGTTACTCTCGGGGGCGCGGTACCTACGAGCAGTACTTC,CASSYSRGRGTYEQYF
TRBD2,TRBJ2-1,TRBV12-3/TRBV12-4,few,TGTGCCAGCAAAGACGGGACTAGCGGGGGACCATACAATGAGCAGTTCTTC,CASKDGTSGGPYNEQFF
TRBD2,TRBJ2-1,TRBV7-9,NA,TGTGCCAGCAGCTACATCATCTCCGGGACTAGCGGGGGTAGCTCCTACAATGAGCAGTTCTTC,CASSYIISGTSGGSSYNEQFF
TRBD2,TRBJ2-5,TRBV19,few,TGTGCCAGTAGTATGGGACTACCGAAAGAGACCCAGTACTTC,CASSMGLPKETQYF
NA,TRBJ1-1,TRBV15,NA,TGTGCCACCAGCCCTCTGAACACTGAAGCTTTCTTT,CATSPLNTEAFF
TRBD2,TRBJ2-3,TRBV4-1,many,TGCGCCAGCAGCCACCTAGCGGGGGGCAGGCTCCTCCCAGATACGCAGTATTTT,CASSHLAGGRLLPDTQYF